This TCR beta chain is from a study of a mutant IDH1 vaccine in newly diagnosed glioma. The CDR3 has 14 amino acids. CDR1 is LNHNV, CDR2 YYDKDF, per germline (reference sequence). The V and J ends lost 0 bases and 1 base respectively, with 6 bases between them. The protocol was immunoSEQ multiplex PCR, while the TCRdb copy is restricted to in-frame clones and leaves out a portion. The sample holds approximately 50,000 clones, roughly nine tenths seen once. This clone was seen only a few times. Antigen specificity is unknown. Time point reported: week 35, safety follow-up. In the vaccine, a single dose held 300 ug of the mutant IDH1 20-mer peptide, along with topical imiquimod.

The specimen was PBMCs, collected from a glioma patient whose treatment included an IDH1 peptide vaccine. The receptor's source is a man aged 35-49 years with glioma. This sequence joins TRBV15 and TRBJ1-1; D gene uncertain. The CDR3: CATSRDRRNTEAFF. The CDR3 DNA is TGTGCCACCAGCAGAGATAGAAGGAACACTGAAGCTTTCTTT. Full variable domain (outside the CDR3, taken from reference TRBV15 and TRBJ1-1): DAMVIQNPRYQVTQFGKPVTLSCSQTLNHNVMYWYQQKSSQAPKLLFHYYDKDFNNEADTPDNFQSRRPNTSFCFLDIRSPGLGDTAMYLCATSRDRRNTEAFFGQGTRLTVV.